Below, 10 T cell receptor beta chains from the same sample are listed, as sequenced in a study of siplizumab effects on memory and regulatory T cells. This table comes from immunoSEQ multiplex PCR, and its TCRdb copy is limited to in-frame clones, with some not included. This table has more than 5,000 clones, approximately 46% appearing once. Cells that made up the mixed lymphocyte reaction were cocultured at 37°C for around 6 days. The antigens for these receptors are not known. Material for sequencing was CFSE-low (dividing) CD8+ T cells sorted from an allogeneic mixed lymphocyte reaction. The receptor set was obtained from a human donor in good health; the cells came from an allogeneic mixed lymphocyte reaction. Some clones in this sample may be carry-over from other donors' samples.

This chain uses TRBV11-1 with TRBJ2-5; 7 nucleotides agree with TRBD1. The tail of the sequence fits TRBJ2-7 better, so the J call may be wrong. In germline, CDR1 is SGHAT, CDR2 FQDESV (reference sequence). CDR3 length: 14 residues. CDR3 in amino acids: CASSLAGGGYEQYF. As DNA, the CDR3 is TGTGCCAGCAGCTTAGCAGGGGGCGGTTACGAGCAGTACTTC.

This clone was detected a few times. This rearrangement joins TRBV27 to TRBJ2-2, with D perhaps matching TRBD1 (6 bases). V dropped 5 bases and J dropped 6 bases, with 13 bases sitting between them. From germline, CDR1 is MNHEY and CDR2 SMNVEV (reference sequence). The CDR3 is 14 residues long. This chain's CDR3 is CASSLGQTAGELFF. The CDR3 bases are TGTGCCAGCAGTCTAGGACAGACAGCCGGGGAGCTGTTTTTT.

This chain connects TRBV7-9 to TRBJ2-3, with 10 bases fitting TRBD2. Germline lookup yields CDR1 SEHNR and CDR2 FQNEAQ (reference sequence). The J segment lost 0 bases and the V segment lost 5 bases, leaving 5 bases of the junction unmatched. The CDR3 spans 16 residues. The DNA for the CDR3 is TGTGCCAGCAGCGGCACTAGCGGGGCTAGCACAGATACGCAGTATTTT. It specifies CASSGTSGASTDTQYF.

The CDR3 loop is CASSYNPGGTGYTF. In DNA form, the CDR3 reads TGTGCCAGCAGTTATAACCCAGGGGGCACTGGCTACACCTTC. The rearrangement uses TRBV27 and TRBJ1-2, with 8 bases lining up with TRBD1. V shed 4 bases and J 7 bases; nucleotides not matched to a gene: 8. The CDR3 sequence is 14 residues long. Germline V gene data show CDR1 as MNHEY and CDR2 as SMNVEV (reference sequence).

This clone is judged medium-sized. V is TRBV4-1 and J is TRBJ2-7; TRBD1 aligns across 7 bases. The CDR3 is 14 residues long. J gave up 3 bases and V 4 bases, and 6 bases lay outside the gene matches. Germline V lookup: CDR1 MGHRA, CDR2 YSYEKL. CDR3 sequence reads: CASSPRTGRYEQYF. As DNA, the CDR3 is TGCGCCAGCAGCCCCAGGACAGGCCGCTACGAGCAGTACTTC.

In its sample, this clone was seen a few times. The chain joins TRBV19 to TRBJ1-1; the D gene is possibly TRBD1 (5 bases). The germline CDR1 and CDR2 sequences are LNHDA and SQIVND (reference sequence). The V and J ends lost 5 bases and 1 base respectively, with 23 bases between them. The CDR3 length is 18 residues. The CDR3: CASSLRWGQTDPNTEAFF. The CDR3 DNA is TGTGCCAGTAGTCTAAGGTGGGGCCAGACCGACCCGAACACTGAAGCTTTCTTT.

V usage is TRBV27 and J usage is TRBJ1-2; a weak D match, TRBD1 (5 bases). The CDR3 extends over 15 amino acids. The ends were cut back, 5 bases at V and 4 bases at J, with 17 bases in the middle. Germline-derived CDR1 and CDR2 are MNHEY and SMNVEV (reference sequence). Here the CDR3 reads CASSTRDGIVYGYTF. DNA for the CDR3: TGTGCCAGCAGTACCCGGGACGGAATTGTCTATGGCTACACCTTC.

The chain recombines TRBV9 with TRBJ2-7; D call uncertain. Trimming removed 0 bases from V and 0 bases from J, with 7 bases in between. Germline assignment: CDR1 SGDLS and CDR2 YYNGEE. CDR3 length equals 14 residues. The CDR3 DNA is TGTGCCAGCAGCGTAGATGGGTTCTCCTACGAGCAGTACTTC. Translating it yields CASSVDGFSYEQYF.

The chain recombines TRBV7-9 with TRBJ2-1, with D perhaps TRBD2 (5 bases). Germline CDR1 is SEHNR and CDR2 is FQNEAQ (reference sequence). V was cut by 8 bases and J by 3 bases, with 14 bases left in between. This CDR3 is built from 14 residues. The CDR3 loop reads CASLETTLYNEQFF. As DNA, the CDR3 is TGTGCCAGCTTGGAGACTACCCTCTACAATGAGCAGTTCTTC.

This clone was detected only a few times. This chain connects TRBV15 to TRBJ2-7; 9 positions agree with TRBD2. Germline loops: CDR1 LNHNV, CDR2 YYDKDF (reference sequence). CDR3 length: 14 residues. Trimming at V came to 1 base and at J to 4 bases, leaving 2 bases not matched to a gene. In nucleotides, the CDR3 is TGTGCCACCAGCAGAGGACTAGCGGAATACGAGCAGTACTTC. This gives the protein CATSRGLAEYEQYF. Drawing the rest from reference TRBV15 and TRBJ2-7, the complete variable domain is DAMVIQNPRYQVTQFGKPVTLSCSQTLNHNVMYWYQQKSSQAPKLLFHYYDKDFNNEADTPDNFQSRRPNTSFCFLDIRSPGLGDTAMYLCATSRGLAEYEQYFGPGTRLTVT.